This entry concerns a single T cell receptor (beta chain). These data are taken from a study of blood T cell repertoires in COVID-19. Overall study: The origin of the acute and convalescent COVID-19 samples was the United States, Italy and Spain.

The assay was immunoSEQ multiplex PCR, and TCRdb's table has in-frame clones only and misses some. The sample has fewer than 80,000 clones, roughly 92% seen once. Germline assignment: CDR1 SGHAT and CDR2 FQNNGV. Trimming at V came to 4 bases and at J to 5 bases, leaving 14 bases not matched to a gene. The CDR3 is 17 residues long. This TCR was recovered from a human donor in a cohort sampled during active COVID-19. The V gene is TRBV11-2, the J gene TRBJ2-1, with 7 bases identical to TRBD1. The sample was peripheral blood. The DNA of the CDR3 is TGTGCCAGCAGCTGGCAGGGGGTCGGTATGTGGGACAATGAGCAGTTCTTC. This codes for CASSWQGVGMWDNEQFF. Using reference TRBV11-2 and TRBJ2-1 for the parts outside the CDR3, the full variable domain is EAGVAQSPRYKIIEKRQSVAFWCNPISGHATLYWYQQILGQGPKLLIQFQNNGVVDDSQLPKDRFSAERLKGVDSTLKIQPAKLEDSAVYLCASSWQGVGMWDNEQFFGPGTRLTVL.